Presented here are 30 T cell receptor beta chains from one specimen sequenced in a study of T cells in Graves' hyperthyroidism and ophthalmopathy. Amplified TCR beta CDR3 regions derived from RNA transcripts. Carried out on the TCR CDR3, a first-round RT-PCR used the HTBI primer set. A single record per CDR3 protein comes from TCRdb applying MiXCR to the multiplex PCR reads. The sample includes 530,000 or so distinct CDR3 sequences, 17% seen only once; the top ten take approximately 16%. Material for sequencing was blood. These receptors were collected from a woman in her late teens or twenties with Graves' ophthalmopathy.

Ten or more counts support this clonotype. V is TRBV29-1 and J is TRBJ1-1; D perhaps matches TRBD1 (5 bases). This CDR3 contains 16 residues. Trimming removed 6 bases from V and 10 bases from J, with 30 bases in between. The germline V gene has CDR1 SQVTM and CDR2 ANQGSEA. The CDR3 DNA sequence: TGCAGCGTCTCGACAGACAGAATATACACTGAAGCGGGAGCTTTCTTT. Translated: CSVSTDRIYTEAGAFF.

CDR3 residues: CSVEDQGGFSQETQYF. The CDR3, as DNA: TGCAGCGTTGAAGATCAGGGCGGATTTAGCCAAGAGACCCAGTACTTC. V and J are TRBV29-1 and TRBJ2-5, with D perhaps TRBD1 (5 bases). CDR1 and CDR2 from the germline V gene are SQVTM and ANQGSEA. Trimming took off 0 bases at V and 1 base at J, with 15 bases between the two ends. The CDR3 covers 16 residues.

This clonotype was observed at least ten times. A read error may explain this, as a much larger clone is one base away. This chain joins TRBV20-1 and TRBJ1-1, with TRBD1 as a possible D gene (5 bases). Germline CDR1 DFQATT, CDR2 SNEGSKA (reference sequence). The CDR3 consists of 11 residues. With 2 bases removed from V and 5 bases from J, the gap between germline ends came to 6 bases. The CDR3 coding sequence is TGCAGTGCTAGAAAGGGGACTGAAGCTTTCTTT. Amino acid sequence: CSARKGTEAFF.

In this sample, this clonotype turned up many times. The V and J genes are TRBV28 and TRBJ2-7; TRBD1 matches at 7 bases. Germline CDR1 is MDHEN and CDR2 is SYDVKM. The V and J ends lost 7 bases and 3 bases, in that order; junction bases with no gene match: 6. The CDR3 loop spans 13 amino acids. CDR3 coding DNA: TGTGCCAGCACGGGACAGACCAACTACGAGCAGTACTTC. Its protein product is CASTGQTNYEQYF.

This clonotype was observed at least ten times. The chain employs TRBV5-1 and TRBJ1-2; D is ambiguous. V was trimmed by 3 bases and J by 4 bases, leaving 13 bases between them. From germline, CDR1 is SGHRS and CDR2 YFSETQ. CDR3 length equals 14 residues. The DNA of the CDR3 is TGCGCCAGCAGCTACGGAGAGGTTGGCTATGGCTACACCTTC. It translates to CASSYGEVGYGYTF.

This clonotype was counted between two and nine times. The V call is TRBV5-4, the J call TRBJ2-3; D is ambiguous. Germline CDR1 and CDR2: SGHNT and YYREEE (reference sequence). CDR3 length: 14 residues. V lost 3 bases and J lost 0, with 8 bases in between. CDR3: CASSSWPSTDTQYF. Here the CDR3 DNA reads TGTGCCAGCAGCTCCTGGCCCAGCACAGATACGCAGTATTTT.

The chain carries TRBV7-9 and TRBJ2-1, with 7 bases identical to TRBD2. V was pared by 4 bases and J by 5 bases, with 11 bases of the junction left unmatched. The CDR3 is 16 residues long. Germline V gene data show CDR1 as SEHNR and CDR2 as FQNEAQ (reference sequence). The CDR3 reads CASSSSGDYLNNEQFF. The CDR3 nucleotides read TGTGCCAGCAGCTCTTCGGGGGACTACCTAAACAATGAGCAGTTCTTC.

This clonotype showed up just a few times. This chain uses TRBV10-3 with TRBJ1-5; D unresolved. V was shortened by 0 bases and J by 5 bases, with 5 bases between the two germline ends. CDR3 length: 13 residues. Germline-derived CDR1 and CDR2 are ENHRY and SYGVKD. CDR3 amino acids: CAISESLDQPQHF. In DNA, the CDR3 is TGTGCCATCAGTGAGTCTTTGGATCAGCCCCAGCATTTT.

V is TRBV5-1 and J is TRBJ2-7; possibly TRBD1 for D (7 bases). This CDR3 has 12 amino acids. Germline CDR1 is SGHRS and CDR2 is YFSETQ. V was shortened by 4 bases and J by 7 bases, with 12 bases between the two germline ends. CDR3 residues: CASSAGTEEQYF. The CDR3 DNA reads TGCGCCAGCAGCGCGGGGACAGAAGAGCAGTACTTC. The whole variable domain, remainder taken from reference TRBV5-1 and TRBJ2-7, is KAGVTQTPRYLIKTRGQQVTLSCSPISGHRSVSWYQQTPGQGLQFLFEYFSETQRNKGNFPGRFSGRQFSNSRSEMNVSTLELGDSALYLCASSAGTEEQYFGPGTRLTVT.

The table lists this clonotype with many counts. This chain links TRBV11-2 with TRBJ2-3; D perhaps matches TRBD2 (5 bases). This CDR3 has 15 residues. The V gene's germline CDR1 is SGHAT and CDR2 FQNNGV. V was pared by 11 bases and J by 5 bases, with 23 bases between. The CDR3 region is CASKPRSGREDTQYF. In DNA form, the CDR3 reads TGTGCCTCGAAACCCAGGAGCGGCCGCGAAGATACGCAGTATTTT.

The CDR3 DNA sequence: TGTGCCAGCAGCCGAAACAGGGGGAAGACTGAAGCTTTCTTT. It encodes CASSRNRGKTEAFF. V gene TRBV3-1 combines with J gene TRBJ1-1, with 8 nucleotides matching TRBD1. This CDR3 spans 14 amino acids. Germline V gives CDR1 LGHDT, CDR2 YNNKEL (reference sequence). Trimming cost V 4 bases and J 5 bases; bases outside gene matches: 6.

There are many counts of this clonotype. The V and J genes are TRBV20-1 and TRBJ1-1, with D perhaps matching TRBD1 (6 bases). Germline V CDR1 and CDR2: DFQATT, SNEGSKA (reference sequence). The CDR3 is 15 amino acids. V was pared by 0 bases and J by 3 bases, with 14 bases between. As DNA, the CDR3 is TGCAGTGCTAGAGATAGAGGGGGGGCGTACACTGAAGCTTTCTTT. Residues: CSARDRGGAYTEAFF.

This clonotype has a count of ten or more. The CDR3 spells CASSYSYEGFGYTF. The CDR3 nucleotides are TGTGCCAGCAGTTACTCGTACGAGGGTTTTGGCTACACCTTC. This rearrangement joins TRBV6-5 to TRBJ1-2; D remains ambiguous. Germline loops: CDR1 MNHEY, CDR2 SVGAGI. Deletions cut 0 bases from V and 7 bases from J, with 12 bases between. The CDR3 runs to 14 residues.

The table lists this clonotype with many counts. The chain links TRBV2 to TRBJ2-7; 9 nucleotides agree with TRBD2. CDR3 size: 14 residues. Per germline, CDR1 SNHLY and CDR2 FYNNEI. With V trimmed by 8 bases and J by 2 bases, 7 bases remained unmatched. CDR3 residues: CASESASGTYEQYF. For the CDR3, the DNA is TGTGCCAGCGAGTCGGCTAGCGGGACCTACGAGCAGTACTTC.

This clonotype was counted a few times. The rearrangement joins TRBV5-1 to TRBJ2-7; D is ambiguous. The V gene lost 0 bases and the J gene lost 6 bases, with 19 bases spanning the gap. The CDR3 extends over 16 amino acids. From germline, CDR1 is SGHRS and CDR2 YFSETQ. CDR3 sequence: CASSLASTESIFEQYF. CDR3 coding DNA: TGCGCCAGCAGCTTGGCTTCCACCGAATCTATCTTCGAGCAGTACTTC.

This clonotype was seen repeatedly, ten times or more. The chain links TRBV2 to TRBJ1-3; D is unclear. Germline CDR1 is SNHLY and CDR2 is FYNNEI. V was pared by 6 bases and J by 0 bases, with 9 bases between. The CDR3 covers 14 residues. The CDR3 protein is CASRDGSSGNTIYF. The CDR3 nucleotides read TGTGCCAGCAGGGACGGGAGCTCTGGAAACACCATATATTTT. The full variable domain, rest sourced from reference TRBV2 and TRBJ1-3, is EPEVTQTPSHQVTQMGQEVILRCVPISNHLYFYWYRQILGQKVEFLVSFYNNEISEKSEIFDDQFSVERPDGSNFTLKIRSTKLEDSAMYFCASRDGSSGNTIYFGEGSWLTVV.

This clonotype has just a few counts. The chain carries TRBV7-9 and TRBJ1-4; 9 nucleotides line up with TRBD1. From germline, CDR1 is SEHNR and CDR2 FQNEAQ (reference sequence). Trimming cost V 2 bases and J 3 bases; bases outside gene matches: 7. This CDR3 has 17 amino acids. CDR3: CASSLIRTGAANEKLFF. The CDR3 DNA reads as TGTGCCAGCAGCTTAATTCGGACAGGGGCTGCTAATGAAAAACTGTTTTTT.

The V call is TRBV2, the J call TRBJ1-6, with D uncertain. Trimming removed 6 bases from V and 6 bases from J, with 15 bases in between. The CDR3 runs 15 residues. Germline assignment: CDR1 SNHLY and CDR2 FYNNEI. The CDR3 sequence: CASSASPGFNSPLHF. The CDR3 bases are TGTGCCAGCAGCGCTAGCCCCGGGTTTAATTCACCCCTCCACTTT.

This rearrangement joins TRBV27 to TRBJ1-1, with D perhaps matching TRBD1 (6 bases). CDR1 is MNHEY and CDR2 is SMNVEV in the germline V gene (reference sequence). The germline V and J ends were trimmed by 6 bases and 1 base, with 12 bases remaining between them. The CDR3 consists of 14 residues. The CDR3: CASRPTGPNTEAFF. Here the CDR3 DNA reads TGTGCCAGCAGACCCACAGGGCCGAACACTGAAGCTTTCTTT.

This clonotype was recorded a few times. A much larger clone differs by one base, so this may be a read error. The genes are TRBV3-1 and TRBJ2-1; 8 nucleotides line up with TRBD1. CDR1 is LGHDT and CDR2 is YNNKEL in the germline V gene (reference sequence). CDR3 size: 15 residues. Here the CDR3 reads CASSHDRGPYNEQVF. CDR3 DNA: TGTGCCAGCAGCCATGACAGGGGCCCCTACAATGAGCAGGTCTTC.

This clonotype was seen ten or more times. The chain has TRBV7-2 and TRBJ2-7; 7 nucleotides align to TRBD2. CDR1 is SGHTA, CDR2 FQGNSA, per germline. The junction had 7 bases not matched to a gene; V was cut back by 2 bases and J by 3 bases. The CDR3 is 15 residues long. The CDR3 coding sequence is TGTGCCAGCAGCTTACGGAGGGAGGGGAGCTACGAGCAGTACTTC. Translation gives CASSLRREGSYEQYF.

This clonotype was observed at least ten times. The rearrangement links TRBV30 to TRBJ2-3; tentative D call: TRBD1 (6 bases). V dropped 0 bases and J dropped 2 bases, with 12 bases sitting between them. The CDR3 sequence is 15 residues long. Per the germline V gene, CDR1 is GTSNPN and CDR2 is SVGIG (reference sequence). CDR3 nucleotides: TGTGCCTGGAGTGTAAGACAGGCTTACACAGATACGCAGTATTTT. Protein: CAWSVRQAYTDTQYF.

This clonotype was found a few times. The chain carries TRBV12-3 or TRBV12-4 and TRBJ1-3; D is perhaps TRBD1 (5 bases). CDR3 length: 13 amino acids. Trimming removed 3 bases at V and 6 bases at J, with 9 bases between. CDR3 loop: CASSFGGTNTIYF. In nucleotides, the CDR3 is TGTGCCAGCAGTTTCGGGGGGACAAACACCATATATTTT.

The chain is built from TRBV27 and TRBJ1-2; 7 bases map to TRBD1. The CDR3 sequence is 15 residues long. CDR1 is MNHEY and CDR2 is SMNVEV in the germline V gene (reference sequence). V lost 2 bases and J lost 7; bases outside the gene matches: 10. CDR3 in amino acids: CASSLRGGGAIGYTF. In DNA, the CDR3 is TGTGCCAGCAGTTTAAGAGGAGGGGGCGCGATTGGCTACACCTTC.

This sequence joins TRBV28 and TRBJ1-2, with 9 nucleotides matching TRBD1. Trimming removed 6 bases from V and 4 bases from J; junction bases left unmatched: 9. The CDR3 has 15 residues. Germline CDR1 reads MDHEN; CDR2 reads SYDVKM. The CDR3 sequence: CASSPNGQGSYGYTF. CDR3 in DNA: TGTGCCAGCAGCCCAAACGGACAGGGGAGCTATGGCTACACCTTC.

This clonotype was seen more than once but under ten times. The V and J genes are TRBV14 and TRBJ2-2; D is possibly TRBD1 (5 bases). This CDR3 spans 14 amino acids. Looked up from germline, CDR1 is SGHDN and CDR2 is FVKESK. The germline V and J ends were trimmed by 6 bases and 0 bases, with 8 bases remaining between them. CDR3 residues: CASRQASNTGELFF. Here the CDR3 DNA reads TGTGCCAGCAGACAGGCCTCGAACACCGGGGAGCTGTTTTTT.

This clonotype showed up just a few times. The genes are TRBV24-1 and TRBJ1-3, with a possible D match to TRBD1 (5 bases). This CDR3 has 17 amino acids. Trimming shortened V by 3 bases and J by 0 bases, and 14 bases separated the two germline ends. Looked up from germline, CDR1 is KGHDR and CDR2 is SFDVKD. CDR3 DNA: TGTGCCACCAGTGATACCCCGGGACTCAGCTCTGGAAACACCATATATTTT. This translates into CATSDTPGLSSGNTIYF.

This clonotype was counted ten times or more. V is TRBV5-1 and J is TRBJ2-1; possible D gene TRBD2, 7 bases. V lost 3 bases to trimming and J lost 3 bases, with 16 bases between them. The CDR3 is 16 residues long. The V gene's germline CDR1 is SGHRS and CDR2 YFSETQ. CDR3 protein: CASSSPRGGGYNEQFF. The CDR3 nucleotides are TGCGCCAGCAGCTCCCCGCGGGGAGGGGGCTACAATGAGCAGTTCTTC.

This clonotype was seen ten or more times. The J gene is TRBJ2-5, the V gene TRBV11-2; the D gene could be TRBD1 or TRBD2 (6 bases each). Germline assignment: CDR1 SGHAT and CDR2 FQNNGV. CDR3 length: 14 amino acids. Trimming shortened V by 2 bases and J by 5 bases, and 12 bases separated the two germline ends. The CDR3: CASSLFWRGETQYF. The CDR3 coding sequence is TGTGCCAGCAGCTTATTTTGGAGGGGGGAGACCCAGTACTTC.

This CDR3 is CASSRDRGGNEQFF. CDR3 DNA sequence: TGTGCCAGCAGTCGGGACAGGGGTGGCAATGAGCAGTTCTTC. The gene calls are TRBV28 and TRBJ2-1, with 10 positions matching TRBD1. This CDR3 has 14 residues. V trimming: 5 bases; J trimming: 6 bases; junction bases outside the gene matches: 4. Germline loops: CDR1 MDHEN, CDR2 SYDVKM.